These 15 T cell receptor beta chains originate from one sample sequenced in a study of blood T cell repertoires in COVID-19. Profiled with immunoSEQ multiplex PCR; TCRdb holds only in-frame clones, not every one. The sample carries 320,000 or so clones, around 90% recorded once. Sequencing input: PBMCs or T cells enriched from blood (not recorded which). These receptors were obtained from a man in his sixties who had recovered from COVID-19.

The CDR3 loop reads CASSEGTTYNEQFF. The CDR3 DNA reads as TGCGCCAGCAGTGAGGGCACCACCTACAATGAGCAGTTCTTC. The chain uses TRBV5-1 and TRBJ2-1; a possible D gene is TRBD2 (5 bases). V was shortened by 5 bases and J by 2 bases, with 11 bases between the two germline ends. The CDR3 consists of 14 residues. CDR1 is SGHRS, CDR2 YFSETQ, per germline.

J is TRBJ2-7 and V is TRBV4-3; 10 bases map to TRBD2. V was pared by 1 base and J by 7 bases, with 7 bases of the junction left unmatched. Germline V gene lookup returns CDR1 LGHNA and CDR2 YSLEER. This CDR3 spans 15 amino acids. CDR3 nucleotide sequence: TGCGCCAGCAGCCAAGGAGCGGGAGGGCCAGGAGAGCAGTACTTC. It translates to CASSQGAGGPGEQYF.

The chain is built from TRBV5-8 and TRBJ1-4; D perhaps matches TRBD1 (5 bases). CDR1 SGHTS and CDR2 YDEGEE come from the germline V gene. The CDR3 sequence is 13 residues long. The V and J ends lost 4 bases and 3 bases respectively, with 7 bases between them. The CDR3 spells CASSRGANEKLFF. CDR3 sequence (DNA): TGTGCCAGCAGCCGGGGGGCTAATGAAAAACTGTTTTTT.

The chain has TRBV5-6 and TRBJ1-2, with 9 nucleotides matching TRBD1. The CDR3 has 19 residues. In germline, CDR1 is SGHDT, CDR2 YYEEEE. After removal of 2 bases from V and 7 bases from J, the junction contained 21 bases not matched to a gene. The CDR3 here is CASSFAPGQGRGGSSGYTF. CDR3 coding DNA: TGTGCCAGCAGCTTTGCGCCGGGACAGGGTAGAGGAGGCTCAAGTGGCTACACCTTC.

The rearrangement joins TRBV28 to TRBJ1-5; D is perhaps TRBD1 (5 bases). Deletions cut 10 bases from V and 4 bases from J, with 14 bases between. Germline lookup yields CDR1 MDHEN and CDR2 SYDVKM. The length of the CDR3 is 13 residues. Written as DNA, the CDR3 is TGTGCCACCACGGATGGGGGGAATCAGCCCCAGCATTTT. Protein: CATTDGGNQPQHF.

The chain employs TRBV19 and TRBJ1-4; no definite D call. The CDR3 is made up of 13 amino acids. Trimming removed 4 bases from V and 8 bases from J, with 11 bases in between. Germline V lookup: CDR1 LNHDA, CDR2 SQIVND (reference sequence). Here the CDR3 DNA reads TGTGCCAGTAGTAACCTCCATGGCGAAAAACTGTTTTTT. This codes for CASSNLHGEKLFF.

The chain carries TRBV24-1 and TRBJ2-1; 8 bases agree with TRBD1. Per the germline V gene, CDR1 is KGHDR and CDR2 is SFDVKD. Losses at the gene ends were 4 bases for V and 5 bases for J; bases not matched to a gene: 9. The CDR3 has 16 residues. The CDR3 bases are TGTGCCACCAGTGACCCGGGACAGGACGCCAACAATGAGCAGTTCTTC. It encodes CATSDPGQDANNEQFF.

V is TRBV19 and J is TRBJ2-7; 8 bases are a match to TRBD2. The germline V gene has CDR1 LNHDA and CDR2 SQIVND (reference sequence). V was pared by 2 bases and J by 6 bases, with 6 bases of the junction left unmatched. This CDR3 has 14 amino acids. The CDR3 DNA reads TGTGCCAGTAGTATACGGCGGGAGGCCTCCGAGCAGTACTTC. This translates into CASSIRREASEQYF.

The rearrangement uses TRBV7-3 and TRBJ2-2; a weak D match, TRBD2 (6 bases). Germline loops: CDR1 SGHTA, CDR2 FQGTGA. The V gene lost 2 bases and the J gene lost 5 bases, with 9 bases spanning the gap. The CDR3 loop spans 14 amino acids. The CDR3 loop reads CASSLGGGTGELFF. DNA of the CDR3: TGTGCCAGCAGCTTAGGGGGAGGTACCGGGGAGCTGTTTTTT.

V and J are TRBV21-1 and TRBJ2-1; the table calls TRBD2, which could not be checked here. TRBV21-1 is listed as a pseudogene. The CDR3 contains 14 residues. CDR3 in amino acids: CASTPGRGNNEQFF. The DNA of the CDR3 is TGTGCCAGCACGCCCGGGAGGGGTAACAATGAGCAGTTCTTC.

The chain couples TRBV27 to TRBJ1-1, with D possibly being TRBD1 (5 bases). Trimming pared 3 bases from V and 4 bases from J, leaving 12 bases between. Germline V lookup: CDR1 MNHEY, CDR2 SMNVEV (reference sequence). The CDR3 has 14 amino acids. CDR3 in amino acids: CASSLAGPLTEAFF. CDR3 nucleotide sequence: TGTGCCAGCAGTTTGGCAGGGCCTCTCACTGAAGCTTTCTTT.

The chain's CDR3 is CASIGLAEGTIYF. CDR3 bases: TGTGCCAGTATCGGACTCGCGGAAGGGACCATATATTTT. The chain is built from TRBV6-5 and TRBJ1-3; no clear D. Trimming removed 9 bases at V and 10 bases at J, with 19 bases between. The CDR3 is made up of 13 amino acids. Germline-derived CDR1 and CDR2 are MNHEY and SVGAGI.

The chain employs TRBV6-2 or TRBV6-3 and TRBJ1-4; D not resolved. Looked up from germline, CDR1 is MNHEY and CDR2 is SVGEGT. Trimming cost V 0 bases and J 5 bases, with 13 bases left between them. The CDR3 totals 16 residues. The CDR3 DNA sequence: TGTGCCAGCAGTTACTCGATCGCTGGAGGAAATGAAAAACTGTTTTTT. This gives the protein CASSYSIAGGNEKLFF.

This chain links TRBV5-6 with TRBJ2-7; D uncertain. The germline CDR1 and CDR2 sequences are SGHDT and YYEEEE. V was cut by 4 bases and J by 4 bases, with 6 bases left in between. This CDR3 comprises 11 residues. CDR3 sequence: CASSKAYEQYF. For the CDR3, the DNA is TGTGCCAGCAGCAAAGCATACGAGCAGTACTTC.

The chain links TRBV27 to TRBJ2-2, with TRBD2 matching 12 bases. Unmatched junction bases numbered 7, after V lost 5 bases and J lost 6 bases. CDR1 MNHEY and CDR2 SMNVEV come from the germline V gene (reference sequence). The CDR3 contains 16 residues. This CDR3 reads CASSPGLAGFAGELFF. The CDR3 coding sequence is TGTGCCAGCAGTCCGGGACTAGCGGGTTTTGCCGGGGAGCTGTTTTTT.